This entry describes one T cell receptor beta chain. Generated by immunoSEQ multiplex PCR, the TCRdb table keeps only in-frame clones and is missing some. The sample holds approximately 350,000 clones; 83% are singletons and the top ten take around 7.3%. The source of the sample is a study of Ad26.COV2.S vaccination and SARS-CoV-2 variants. Looked up from germline, CDR1 is SGHNT and CDR2 is YENEEA. Trimming took 5 bases from V and 6 from J; bases not matched to a gene: 6. The CDR3 has 15 residues. The treatment was: over 15 received Ad26.COV2.S at low or high dose, single or two shots; several received placebo; per-sample allocation not given. The samples were gathered on day 63 after the first injection of vaccine or placebo. As its vector, the vaccine had Ad26, which expressed Wuhan-strain SARS-CoV-2 spike.

The clonotype was recovered from a person aged 18-65 years who received the Ad26.COV2.S COVID-19 vaccine or a placebo. The gene calls are TRBV11-3 and TRBJ2-1, with 11 bases identical to TRBD2. Sequencing was performed on peripheral blood, taken in a trial of Ad26.COV2.S vaccine versus placebo. DNA of the CDR3: TGTGCCAGCAGCCCCGGTCTAGCGGGAGGCAATGAGCAGTTCTTC. Translated, it gives CASSPGLAGGNEQFF.